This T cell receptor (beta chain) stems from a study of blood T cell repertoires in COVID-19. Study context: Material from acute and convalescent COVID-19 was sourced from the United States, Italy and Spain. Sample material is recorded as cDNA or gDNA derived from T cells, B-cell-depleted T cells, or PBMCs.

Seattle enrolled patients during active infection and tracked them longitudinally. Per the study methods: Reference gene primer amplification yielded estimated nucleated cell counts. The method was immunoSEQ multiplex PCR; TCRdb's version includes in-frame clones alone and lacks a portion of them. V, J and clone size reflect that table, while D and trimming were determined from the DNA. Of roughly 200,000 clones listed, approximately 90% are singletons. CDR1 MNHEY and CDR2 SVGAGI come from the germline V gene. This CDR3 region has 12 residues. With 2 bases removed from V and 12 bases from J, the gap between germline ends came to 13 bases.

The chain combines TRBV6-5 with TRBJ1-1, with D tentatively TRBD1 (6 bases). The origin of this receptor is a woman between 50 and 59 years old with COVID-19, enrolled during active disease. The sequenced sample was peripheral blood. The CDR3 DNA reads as TGTGCCAGCAGTTACAGGGGGGGGTGGCCTTTCTTT. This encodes CASSYRGGWPFF.